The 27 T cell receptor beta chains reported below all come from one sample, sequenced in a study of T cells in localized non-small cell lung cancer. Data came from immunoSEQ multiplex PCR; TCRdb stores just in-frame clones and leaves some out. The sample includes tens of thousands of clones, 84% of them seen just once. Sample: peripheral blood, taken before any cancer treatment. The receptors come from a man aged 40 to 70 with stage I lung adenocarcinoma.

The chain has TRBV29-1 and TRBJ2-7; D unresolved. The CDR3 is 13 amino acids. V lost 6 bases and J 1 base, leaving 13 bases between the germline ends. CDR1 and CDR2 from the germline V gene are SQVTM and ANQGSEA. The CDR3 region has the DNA TGCAGCGTCCTCCCCTTGGGATCCTACGAGCAGTACTTC. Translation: CSVLPLGSYEQYF.

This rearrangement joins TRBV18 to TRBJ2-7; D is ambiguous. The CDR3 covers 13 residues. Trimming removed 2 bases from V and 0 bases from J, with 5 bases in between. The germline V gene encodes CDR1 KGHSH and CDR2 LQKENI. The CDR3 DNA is TGTGCCAGCTCACCAGAATTCTCCTACGAGCAGTACTTC. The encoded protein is CASSPEFSYEQYF.

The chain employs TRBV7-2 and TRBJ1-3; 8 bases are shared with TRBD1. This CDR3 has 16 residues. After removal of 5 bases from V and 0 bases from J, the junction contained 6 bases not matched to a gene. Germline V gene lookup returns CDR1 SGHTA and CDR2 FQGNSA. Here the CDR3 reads CASSGQGLNSGNTIYF. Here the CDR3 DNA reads TGTGCCAGCAGCGGACAGGGTCTGAACTCTGGAAACACCATATATTTT.

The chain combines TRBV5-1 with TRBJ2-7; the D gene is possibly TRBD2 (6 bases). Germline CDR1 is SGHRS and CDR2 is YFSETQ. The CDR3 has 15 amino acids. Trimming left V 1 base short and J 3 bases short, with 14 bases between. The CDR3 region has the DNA TGCGCCAGCAGCTTGTCCGGGGGTATTGACTACGAGCAGTACTTC. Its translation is CASSLSGGIDYEQYF. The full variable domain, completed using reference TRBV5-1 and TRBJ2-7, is KAGVTQTPRYLIKTRGQQVTLSCSPISGHRSVSWYQQTPGQGLQFLFEYFSETQRNKGNFPGRFSGRQFSNSRSEMNVSTLELGDSALYLCASSLSGGIDYEQYFGPGTRLTVT.

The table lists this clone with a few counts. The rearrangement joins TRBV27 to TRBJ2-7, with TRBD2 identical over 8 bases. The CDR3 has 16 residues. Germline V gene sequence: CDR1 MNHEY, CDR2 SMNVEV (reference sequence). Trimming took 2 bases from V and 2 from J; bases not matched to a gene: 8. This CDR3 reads CASSLILAGGAYEQYF. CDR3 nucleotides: TGTGCCAGCAGTTTAATATTGGCGGGAGGCGCCTACGAGCAGTACTTC.

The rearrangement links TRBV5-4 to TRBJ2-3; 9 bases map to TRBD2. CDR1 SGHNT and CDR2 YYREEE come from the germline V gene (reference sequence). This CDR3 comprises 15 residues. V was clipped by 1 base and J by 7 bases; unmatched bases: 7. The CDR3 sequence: CASSLLAGGTNTQYF. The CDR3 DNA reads TGTGCCAGCAGCTTGTTGGCGGGAGGGACGAATACGCAGTATTTT.

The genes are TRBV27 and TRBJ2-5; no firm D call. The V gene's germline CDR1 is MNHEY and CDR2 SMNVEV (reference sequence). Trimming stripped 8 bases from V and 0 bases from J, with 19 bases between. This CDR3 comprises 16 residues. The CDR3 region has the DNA TGTGCCAGCGGGCCTCGAGCGTTTATGCACCAAGAGACCCAGTACTTC. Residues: CASGPRAFMHQETQYF.

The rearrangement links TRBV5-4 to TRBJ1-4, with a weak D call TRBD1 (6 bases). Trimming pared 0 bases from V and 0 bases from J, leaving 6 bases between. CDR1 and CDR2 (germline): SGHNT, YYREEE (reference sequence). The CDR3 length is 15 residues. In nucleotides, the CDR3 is TGTGCCAGCAGCTTGGGACAGGCAACTAATGAAAAACTGTTTTTT. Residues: CASSLGQATNEKLFF.

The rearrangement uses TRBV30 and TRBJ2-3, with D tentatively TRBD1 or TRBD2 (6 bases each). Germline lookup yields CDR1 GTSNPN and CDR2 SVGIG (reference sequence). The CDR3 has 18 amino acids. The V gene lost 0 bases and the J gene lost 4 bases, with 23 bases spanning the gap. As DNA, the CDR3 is TGTGCCTGGAGTGTATTGGGGGCCGGAGGGCCGGGTCCAGATACGCAGTATTTT. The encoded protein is CAWSVLGAGGPGPDTQYF.

CDR3 residues: CASSRTGALSGISTDTQYF. CDR3 nucleotides: TGCGCCAGCAGCCGTACAGGGGCCCTTAGCGGCATTTCCACAGATACGCAGTATTTT. This chain links TRBV5-1 with TRBJ2-3, with a possible D match to TRBD1 (7 bases). The CDR3 covers 19 residues. Deletions cut 4 bases from V and 2 bases from J, with 26 bases between. Germline values: CDR1 SGHRS, CDR2 YFSETQ.

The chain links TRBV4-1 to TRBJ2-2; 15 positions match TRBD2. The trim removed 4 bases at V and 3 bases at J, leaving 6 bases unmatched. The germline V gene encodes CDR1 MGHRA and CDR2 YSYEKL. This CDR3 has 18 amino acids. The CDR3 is CASSPGLAGGPYTGELFF. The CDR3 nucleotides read TGCGCCAGCAGCCCCGGACTAGCGGGAGGGCCCTACACCGGGGAGCTGTTTTTT.

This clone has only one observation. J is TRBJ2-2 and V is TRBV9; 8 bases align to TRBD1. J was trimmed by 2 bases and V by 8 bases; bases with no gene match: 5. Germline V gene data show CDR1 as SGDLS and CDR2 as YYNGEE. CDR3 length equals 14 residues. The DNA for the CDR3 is TGTGCCAGTACAGGGGGATTTAACACCGGGGAGCTGTTTTTT. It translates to CASTGGFNTGELFF.

This chain's CDR3 is CASSLITGGTDTQYF. DNA of the CDR3: TGCGCCAGCAGCCTGATCACAGGGGGCACAGATACGCAGTATTTT. The chain links TRBV5-1 to TRBJ2-3; TRBD1 aligns across 7 bases. The CDR3 has 15 residues. Looked up from germline, CDR1 is SGHRS and CDR2 is YFSETQ. The V gene end was trimmed by 4 bases and the J gene end by 1 base; junction bases not matched to a gene: 6.

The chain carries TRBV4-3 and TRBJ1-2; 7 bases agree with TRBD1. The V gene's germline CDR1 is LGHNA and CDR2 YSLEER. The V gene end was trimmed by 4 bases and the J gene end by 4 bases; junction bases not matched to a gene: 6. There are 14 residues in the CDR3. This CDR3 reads CASSPSKGAYGYTF. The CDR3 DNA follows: TGCGCCAGCAGCCCTTCGAAGGGGGCCTATGGCTACACCTTC.

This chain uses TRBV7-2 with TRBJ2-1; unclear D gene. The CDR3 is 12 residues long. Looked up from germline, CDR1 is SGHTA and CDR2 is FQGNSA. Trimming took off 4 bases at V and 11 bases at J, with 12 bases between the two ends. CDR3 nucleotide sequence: TGTGCCAGCAGCTCCTCAGACCGGAAGCAGTTCTTC. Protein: CASSSSDRKQFF.

The CDR3 reads CASSIAGTGNSYEQYF. The CDR3 bases are TGTGCCAGTAGTATAGCTGGGACAGGGAACTCCTACGAGCAGTACTTC. The chain links TRBV19 to TRBJ2-7; TRBD1 agrees at 9 bases. The CDR3 runs 16 residues. The V and J ends lost 1 base and 0 bases, in that order; junction bases with no gene match: 4. The germline V gene has CDR1 LNHDA and CDR2 SQIVND (reference sequence).

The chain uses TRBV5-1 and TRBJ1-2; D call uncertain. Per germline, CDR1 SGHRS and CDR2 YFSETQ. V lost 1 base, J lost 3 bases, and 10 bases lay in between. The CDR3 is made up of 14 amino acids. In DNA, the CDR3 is TGCGCCAGCAGCTTGAACTCCTATGACTATGGCTACACCTTC. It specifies CASSLNSYDYGYTF. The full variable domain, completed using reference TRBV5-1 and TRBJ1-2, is KAGVTQTPRYLIKTRGQQVTLSCSPISGHRSVSWYQQTPGQGLQFLFEYFSETQRNKGNFPGRFSGRQFSNSRSEMNVSTLELGDSALYLCASSLNSYDYGYTFGSGTRLTVV.

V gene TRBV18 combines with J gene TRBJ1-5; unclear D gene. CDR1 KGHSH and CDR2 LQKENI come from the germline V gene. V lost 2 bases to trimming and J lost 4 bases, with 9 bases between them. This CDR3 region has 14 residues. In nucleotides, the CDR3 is TGTGCCAGCTCACCATCCCAGCGGAATCAGCCCCAGCATTTT. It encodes CASSPSQRNQPQHF.

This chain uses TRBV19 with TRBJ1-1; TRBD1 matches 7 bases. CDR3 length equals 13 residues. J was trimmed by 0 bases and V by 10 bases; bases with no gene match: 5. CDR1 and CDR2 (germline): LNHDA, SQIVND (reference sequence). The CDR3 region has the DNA TGTGCCACCTCGGACAGGATGAACACTGAAGCTTTCTTT. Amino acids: CATSDRMNTEAFF.

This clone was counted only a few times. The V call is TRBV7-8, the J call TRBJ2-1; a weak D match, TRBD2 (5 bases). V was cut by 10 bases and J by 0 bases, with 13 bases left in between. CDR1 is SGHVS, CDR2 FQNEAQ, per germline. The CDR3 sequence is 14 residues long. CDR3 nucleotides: TGTGCCACGGGAAAACAGATCTCCTACAATGAGCAGTTCTTC. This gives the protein CATGKQISYNEQFF.

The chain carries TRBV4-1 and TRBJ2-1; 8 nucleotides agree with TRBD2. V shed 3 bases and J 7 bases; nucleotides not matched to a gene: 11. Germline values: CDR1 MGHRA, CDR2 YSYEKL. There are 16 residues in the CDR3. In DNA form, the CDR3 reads TGCGCCAGCAGCCAGTTAGGTGCGGGGGGTCAGAATGAGCAGTTCTTC. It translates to CASSQLGAGGQNEQFF.

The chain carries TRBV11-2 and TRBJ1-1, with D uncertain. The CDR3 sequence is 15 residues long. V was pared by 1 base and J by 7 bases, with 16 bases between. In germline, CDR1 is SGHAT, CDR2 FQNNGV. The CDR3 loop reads CASSLANEGILEAFF. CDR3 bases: TGTGCCAGCAGCTTAGCGAACGAAGGAATCCTTGAAGCTTTCTTT.

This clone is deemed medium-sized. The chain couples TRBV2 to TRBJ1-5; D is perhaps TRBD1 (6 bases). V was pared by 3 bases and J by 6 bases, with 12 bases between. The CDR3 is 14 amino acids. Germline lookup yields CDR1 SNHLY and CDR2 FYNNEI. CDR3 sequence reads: CASSEEQGGQPQHF. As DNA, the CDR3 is TGTGCCAGCAGTGAGGAACAGGGCGGTCAGCCCCAGCATTTT.

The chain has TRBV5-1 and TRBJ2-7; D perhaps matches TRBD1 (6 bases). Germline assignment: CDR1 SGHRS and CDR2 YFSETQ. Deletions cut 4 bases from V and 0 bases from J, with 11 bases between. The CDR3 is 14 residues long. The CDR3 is CASSPGTNSYEQYF. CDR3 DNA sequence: TGCGCCAGCAGCCCCGGGACAAACTCCTACGAGCAGTACTTC. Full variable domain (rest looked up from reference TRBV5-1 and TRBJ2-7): KAGVTQTPRYLIKTRGQQVTLSCSPISGHRSVSWYQQTPGQGLQFLFEYFSETQRNKGNFPGRFSGRQFSNSRSEMNVSTLELGDSALYLCASSPGTNSYEQYFGPGTRLTVT.

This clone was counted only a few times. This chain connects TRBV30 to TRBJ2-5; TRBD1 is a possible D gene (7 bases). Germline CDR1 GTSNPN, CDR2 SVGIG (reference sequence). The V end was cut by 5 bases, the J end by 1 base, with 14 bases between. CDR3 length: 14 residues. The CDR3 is CAWARGDSQETQYF. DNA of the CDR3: TGTGCCTGGGCCCGCGGGGACAGCCAAGAGACCCAGTACTTC.

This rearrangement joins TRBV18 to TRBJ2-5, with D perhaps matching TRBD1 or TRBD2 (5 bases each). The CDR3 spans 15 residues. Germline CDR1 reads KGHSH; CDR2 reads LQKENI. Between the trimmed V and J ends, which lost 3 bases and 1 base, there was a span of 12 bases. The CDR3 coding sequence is TGTGCCAGCTCACCCGGGACGCTTCCCCAAGAGACCCAGTACTTC. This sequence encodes CASSPGTLPQETQYF. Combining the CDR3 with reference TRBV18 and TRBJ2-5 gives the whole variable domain NAGVMQNPRHLVRRRGQEARLRCSPMKGHSHVYWYRQLPEEGLKFMVYLQKENIIDESGMPKERFSAEFPKEGPSILRIQQVVRGDSAAYFCASSPGTLPQETQYFGPGTRLLVL.

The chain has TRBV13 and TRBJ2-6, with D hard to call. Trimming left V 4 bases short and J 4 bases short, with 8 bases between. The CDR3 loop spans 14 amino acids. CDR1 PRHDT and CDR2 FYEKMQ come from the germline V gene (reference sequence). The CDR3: CASSSRKGANVLTF. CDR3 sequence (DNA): TGTGCCAGCAGCTCCCGGAAGGGGGCCAACGTCCTGACTTTC.